This entry features one T cell receptor beta chain sequence. Its specificity is unknown. With V trimmed by 6 bases and J by 4 bases, 8 bases remained unmatched. This CDR3 is 15 amino acids long. CDR1 and CDR2 from the germline V gene are SGHTA and FQGTGA. In the PCR, 60 Vbeta and 13 Jbeta primers were used. Using immunoSEQ multiplex PCR, the repertoire was profiled, and TCRdb retains in-frame clones only, with some absent. The sample carries around 140,000 clones, approximately 80% recorded once. This sample is part of a study of cytomegalovirus exposure and HLA in healthy donors. General study points: There were 150 to 200 TCR beta chains listed as cytomegalovirus-associated.

This TCR came from a middle-aged man in good health and CMV-seronegative. The chain combines TRBV7-3 with TRBJ2-1; 8 nucleotides match TRBD2. Input material: PBMCs. The CDR3 DNA sequence: TGTGCCAGCAGAAGGGCGGGGGGCGAATACAATGAGCAGTTCTTC. Protein: CASRRAGGEYNEQFF.